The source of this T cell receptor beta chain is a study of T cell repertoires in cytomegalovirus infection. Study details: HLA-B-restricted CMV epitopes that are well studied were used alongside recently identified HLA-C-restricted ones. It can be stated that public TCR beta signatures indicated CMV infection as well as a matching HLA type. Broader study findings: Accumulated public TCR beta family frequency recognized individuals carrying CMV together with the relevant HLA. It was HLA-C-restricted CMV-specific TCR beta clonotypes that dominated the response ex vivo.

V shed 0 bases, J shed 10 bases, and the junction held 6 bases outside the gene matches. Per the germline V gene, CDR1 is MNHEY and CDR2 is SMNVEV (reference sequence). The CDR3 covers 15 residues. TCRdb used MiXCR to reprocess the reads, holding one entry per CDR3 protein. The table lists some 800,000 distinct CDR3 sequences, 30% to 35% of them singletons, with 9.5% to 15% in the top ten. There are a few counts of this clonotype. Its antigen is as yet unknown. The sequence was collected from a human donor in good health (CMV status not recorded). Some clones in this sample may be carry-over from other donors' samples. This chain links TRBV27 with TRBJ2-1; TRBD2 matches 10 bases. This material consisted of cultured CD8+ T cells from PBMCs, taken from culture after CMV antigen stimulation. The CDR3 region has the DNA TGTGCCAGCAGTTTATCAAGCGGGGGGGCTGAAGAGCAGTTCTTC. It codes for CASSLSSGGAEEQFF.